This section outlines one TCR beta chain sequence together with its context. In germline, CDR1 is SGHAT, CDR2 FQNNGV. Trimming cost V 0 bases and J 3 bases, with 3 bases left between them. The CDR3 is made up of 12 amino acids. Repertoires were generated with immunoSEQ multiplex PCR, while TCRdb's copy carries only in-frame clones and drops some. The table includes about 160,000 clones, about 80% detected once. This entry comes from a study of blood T cell repertoires in COVID-19. This TCR was sampled from an elderly woman with acute or convalescent COVID-19. The sample comprised peripheral blood. The rearrangement links TRBV11-2 to TRBJ2-7; D gene unclear. The CDR3, as DNA: TGTGCCAGCAGCTTAGAACTCTACGAGCAGTACTTC. It encodes CASSLELYEQYF.